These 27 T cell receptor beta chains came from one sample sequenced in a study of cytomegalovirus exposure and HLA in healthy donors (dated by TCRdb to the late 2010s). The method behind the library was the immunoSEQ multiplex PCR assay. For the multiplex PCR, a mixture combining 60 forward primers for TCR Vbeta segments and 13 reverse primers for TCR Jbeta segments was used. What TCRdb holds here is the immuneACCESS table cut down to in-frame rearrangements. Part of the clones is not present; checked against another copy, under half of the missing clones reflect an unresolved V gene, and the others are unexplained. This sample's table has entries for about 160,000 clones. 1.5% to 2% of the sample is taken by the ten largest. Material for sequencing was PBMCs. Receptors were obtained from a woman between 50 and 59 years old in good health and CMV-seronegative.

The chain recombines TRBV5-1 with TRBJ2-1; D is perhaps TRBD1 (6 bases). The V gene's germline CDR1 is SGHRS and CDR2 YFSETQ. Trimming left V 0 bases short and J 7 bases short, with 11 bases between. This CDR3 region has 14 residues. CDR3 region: CASSLGQDHNEQFF. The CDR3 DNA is TGCGCCAGCAGCTTGGGACAGGACCATAATGAGCAGTTCTTC.

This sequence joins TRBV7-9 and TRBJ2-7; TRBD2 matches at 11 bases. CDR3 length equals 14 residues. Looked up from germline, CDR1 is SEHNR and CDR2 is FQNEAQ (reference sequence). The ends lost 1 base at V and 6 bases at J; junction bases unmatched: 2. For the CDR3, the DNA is TGTGCCAGCAGCTTAGATCTAGCGGGAGGCGAGCAGTACTTC. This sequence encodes CASSLDLAGGEQYF.

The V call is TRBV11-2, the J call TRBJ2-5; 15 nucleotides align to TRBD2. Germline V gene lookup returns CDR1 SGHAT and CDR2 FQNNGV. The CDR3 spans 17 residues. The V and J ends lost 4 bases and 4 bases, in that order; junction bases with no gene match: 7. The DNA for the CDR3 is TGTGCCAGCAGCTCCGGACTAGCGGGGGGGCGGGGAGAGACCCAGTACTTC. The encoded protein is CASSSGLAGGRGETQYF.

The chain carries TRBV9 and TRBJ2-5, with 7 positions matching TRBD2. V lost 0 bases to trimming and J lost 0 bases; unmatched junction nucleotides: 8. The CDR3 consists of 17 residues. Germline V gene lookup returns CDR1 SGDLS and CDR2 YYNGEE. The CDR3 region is CASSVVCSGRYQETQYF. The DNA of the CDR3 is TGTGCCAGCAGCGTAGTTTGTAGCGGGCGCTACCAAGAGACCCAGTACTTC.

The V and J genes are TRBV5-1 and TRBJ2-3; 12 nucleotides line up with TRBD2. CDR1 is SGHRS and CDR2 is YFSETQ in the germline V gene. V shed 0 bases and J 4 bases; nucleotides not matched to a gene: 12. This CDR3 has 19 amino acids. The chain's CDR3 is CASSLAGSSGGAWADTQYF. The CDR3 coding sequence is TGCGCCAGCAGCTTGGCCGGGTCTAGCGGGGGGGCTTGGGCAGATACGCAGTATTTT.

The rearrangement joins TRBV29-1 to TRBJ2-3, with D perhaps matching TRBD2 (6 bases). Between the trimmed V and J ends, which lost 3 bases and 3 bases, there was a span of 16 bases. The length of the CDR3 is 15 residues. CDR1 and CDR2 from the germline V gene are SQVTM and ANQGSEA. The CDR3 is CSVEGGLWGTDTQYF. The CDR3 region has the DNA TGCAGCGTTGAGGGGGGATTATGGGGGACAGATACGCAGTATTTT.

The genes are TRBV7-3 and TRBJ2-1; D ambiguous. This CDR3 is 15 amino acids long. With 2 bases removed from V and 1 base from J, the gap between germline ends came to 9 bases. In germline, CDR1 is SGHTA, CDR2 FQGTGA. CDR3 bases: TGTGCCAGCAGCTTAGAAGCGCAATCCTACAATGAGCAGTTCTTC. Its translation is CASSLEAQSYNEQFF. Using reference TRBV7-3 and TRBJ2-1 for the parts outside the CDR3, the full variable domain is GAGVSQTPSNKVTEKGKYVELRCDPISGHTALYWYRQSLGQGPEFLIYFQGTGAADDSGLPNDRFFAVRPEGSVSTLKIQRTERGDSAVYLCASSLEAQSYNEQFFGPGTRLTVL.

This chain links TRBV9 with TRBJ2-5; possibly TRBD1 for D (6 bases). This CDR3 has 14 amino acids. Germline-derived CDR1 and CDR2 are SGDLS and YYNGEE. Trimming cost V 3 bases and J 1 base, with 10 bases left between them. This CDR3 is CASSAGHIQETQYF. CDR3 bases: TGTGCCAGCAGCGCGGGACATATCCAAGAGACCCAGTACTTC.

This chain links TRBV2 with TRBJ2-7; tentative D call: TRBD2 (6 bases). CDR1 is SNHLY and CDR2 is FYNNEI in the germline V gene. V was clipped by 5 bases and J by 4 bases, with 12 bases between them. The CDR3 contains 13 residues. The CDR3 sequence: CASSLGGLYEQYF. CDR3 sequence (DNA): TGTGCCAGCAGTCTTGGAGGGTTGTACGAGCAGTACTTC.

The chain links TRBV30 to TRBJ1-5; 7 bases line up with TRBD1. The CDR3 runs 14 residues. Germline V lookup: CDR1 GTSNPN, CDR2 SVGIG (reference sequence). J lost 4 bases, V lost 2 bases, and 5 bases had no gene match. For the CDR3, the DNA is TGTGCCTGGAGTACAGGGGACCCTAATCAGCCCCAGCATTTT. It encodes CAWSTGDPNQPQHF.

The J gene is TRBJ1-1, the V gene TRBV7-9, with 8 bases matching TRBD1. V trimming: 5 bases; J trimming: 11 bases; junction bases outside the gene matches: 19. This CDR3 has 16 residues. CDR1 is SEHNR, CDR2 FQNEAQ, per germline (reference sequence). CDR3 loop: CASSAPGQATTGRAFF. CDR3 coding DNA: TGTGCCAGCAGCGCTCCGGGACAGGCAACGACAGGACGGGCTTTCTTT.

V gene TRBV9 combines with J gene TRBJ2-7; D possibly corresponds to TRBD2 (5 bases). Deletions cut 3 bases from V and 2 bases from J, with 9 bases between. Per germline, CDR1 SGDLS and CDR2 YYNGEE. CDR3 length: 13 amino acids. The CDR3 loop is CASSGTRAYEQYF. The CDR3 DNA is TGTGCCAGCAGCGGAACTAGAGCCTACGAGCAGTACTTC.

The CDR3 region is CASSQVVGGIDTQYF. CDR3 DNA: TGCGCCAGCAGCCAAGTGGTCGGGGGAATAGATACGCAGTATTTT. V gene TRBV4-1 combines with J gene TRBJ2-3, with TRBD2 as a possible D gene (6 bases). The CDR3 spans 15 residues. Germline V gene lookup returns CDR1 MGHRA and CDR2 YSYEKL. Trimming removed 1 base from V and 5 bases from J, with 13 bases in between.

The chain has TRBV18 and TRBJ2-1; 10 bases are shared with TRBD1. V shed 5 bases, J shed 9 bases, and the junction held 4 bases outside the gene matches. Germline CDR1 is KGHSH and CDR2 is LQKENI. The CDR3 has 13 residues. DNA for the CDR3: TGTGCCAGCTCAAAGACAGGGGGCTTTGAGCAGTTCTTC. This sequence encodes CASSKTGGFEQFF.

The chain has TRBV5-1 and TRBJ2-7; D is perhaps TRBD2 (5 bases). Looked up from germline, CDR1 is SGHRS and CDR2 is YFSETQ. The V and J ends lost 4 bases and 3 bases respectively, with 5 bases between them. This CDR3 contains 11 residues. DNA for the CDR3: TGCGCCAGCAGCCGGGACTACGAGCAGTACTTC. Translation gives CASSRDYEQYF.

The CDR3 here is CSFRTGISYEQYF. CDR3 DNA sequence: TGCAGCTTTAGGACAGGGATTTCCTACGAGCAGTACTTC. The V and J genes are TRBV29-1 and TRBJ2-7; TRBD1 matches 8 bases. The trim removed 8 bases at V and 1 base at J, leaving 7 bases unmatched. The germline V gene encodes CDR1 SQVTM and CDR2 ANQGSEA. There are 13 residues in the CDR3.

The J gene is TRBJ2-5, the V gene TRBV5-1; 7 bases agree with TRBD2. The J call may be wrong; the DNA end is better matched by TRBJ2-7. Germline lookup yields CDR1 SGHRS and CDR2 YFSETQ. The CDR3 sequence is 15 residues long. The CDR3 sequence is CASRPRLAATYEQYF. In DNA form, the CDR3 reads TGCGCCAGCCGCCCCAGACTAGCCGCAACCTACGAGCAGTACTTC.

CDR3 loop: CATSRAKGQGYNEQFF. CDR3 in DNA: TGTGCCACCAGCAGAGCAAAGGGACAGGGTTACAATGAGCAGTTCTTC. The gene calls are TRBV15 and TRBJ2-1, with 9 nucleotides matching TRBD1. The CDR3 runs 16 residues. The J segment lost 4 bases and the V segment lost 1 base, leaving 5 bases of the junction unmatched. Germline values: CDR1 LNHNV, CDR2 YYDKDF (reference sequence).

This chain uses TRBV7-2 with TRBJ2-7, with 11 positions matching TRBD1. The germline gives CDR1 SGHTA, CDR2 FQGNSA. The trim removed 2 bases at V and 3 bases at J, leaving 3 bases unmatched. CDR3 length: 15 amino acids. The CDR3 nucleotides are TGTGCCAGCAGCTTATTTGGGACAGGGGGCTACGAGCAGTACTTC. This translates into CASSLFGTGGYEQYF.

The CDR3 region is CASSSGGPYTGELFF. In DNA form, the CDR3 reads TGCGCCAGCAGCTCCGGGGGGCCCTACACCGGGGAGCTGTTTTTT. J is TRBJ2-2 and V is TRBV5-1, with TRBD2 as a possible D gene (7 bases). This CDR3 region has 15 residues. Germline CDR1 reads SGHRS; CDR2 reads YFSETQ. Trimming cost V 3 bases and J 3 bases, with 12 bases left between them. Combining the CDR3 with reference TRBV5-1 and TRBJ2-2 gives the whole variable domain KAGVTQTPRYLIKTRGQQVTLSCSPISGHRSVSWYQQTPGQGLQFLFEYFSETQRNKGNFPGRFSGRQFSNSRSEMNVSTLELGDSALYLCASSSGGPYTGELFFGEGSRLTVL.

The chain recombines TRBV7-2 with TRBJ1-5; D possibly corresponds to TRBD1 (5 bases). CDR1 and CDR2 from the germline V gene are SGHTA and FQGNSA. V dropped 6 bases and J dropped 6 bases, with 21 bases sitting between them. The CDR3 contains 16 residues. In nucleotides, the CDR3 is TGTGCCAGCAGTCCCAGCTGGCAGGGCTGGAGTCAGCCCCAGCATTTT. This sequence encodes CASSPSWQGWSQPQHF.

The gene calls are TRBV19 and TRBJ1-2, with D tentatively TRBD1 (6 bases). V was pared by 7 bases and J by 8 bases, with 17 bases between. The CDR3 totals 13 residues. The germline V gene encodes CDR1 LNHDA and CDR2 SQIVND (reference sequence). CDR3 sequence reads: CASTQDSYGGYTF. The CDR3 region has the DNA TGTGCCAGTACCCAGGACAGCTATGGAGGCTACACCTTC.

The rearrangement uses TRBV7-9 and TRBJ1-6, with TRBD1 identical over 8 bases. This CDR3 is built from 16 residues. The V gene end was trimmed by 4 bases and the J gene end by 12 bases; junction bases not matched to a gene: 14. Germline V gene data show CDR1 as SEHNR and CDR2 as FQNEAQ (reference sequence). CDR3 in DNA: TGTGCCAGCAGCTCCACCGACAGGGGCGCCAGGAAACCCCTCCACTTT. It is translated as CASSSTDRGARKPLHF.

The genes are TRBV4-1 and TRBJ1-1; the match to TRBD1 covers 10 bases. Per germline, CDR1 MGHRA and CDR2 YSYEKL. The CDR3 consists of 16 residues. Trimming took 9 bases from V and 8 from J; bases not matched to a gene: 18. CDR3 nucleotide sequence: TGCGCCAGTTTCCCGTACCTCCGGGACAGGGGAAGAGAAGCTTTCTTT. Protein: CASFPYLRDRGREAFF.

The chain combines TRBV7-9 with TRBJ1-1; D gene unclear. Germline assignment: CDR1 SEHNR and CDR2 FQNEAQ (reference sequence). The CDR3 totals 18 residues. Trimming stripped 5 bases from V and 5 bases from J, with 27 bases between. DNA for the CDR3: TGTGCCAGCAGCCAAAAGATAGCGTGGAGGGAAGGGAGTACTGAAGCTTTCTTT. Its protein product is CASSQKIAWREGSTEAFF. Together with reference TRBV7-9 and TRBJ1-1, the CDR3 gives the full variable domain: DTGVSQNPRHKITKRGQNVTFRCDPISEHNRLYWYRQTLGQGPEFLTYFQNEAQLEKSRLLSDRFSAERPKGSFSTLEIQRTEQGDSAMYLCASSQKIAWREGSTEAFFGQGTRLTVV.

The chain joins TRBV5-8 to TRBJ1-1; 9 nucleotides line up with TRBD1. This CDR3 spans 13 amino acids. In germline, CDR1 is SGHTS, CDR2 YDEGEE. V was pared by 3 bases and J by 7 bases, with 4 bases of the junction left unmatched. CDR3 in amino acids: CASSYRGLGEAFF. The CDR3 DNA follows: TGTGCCAGCAGCTACAGGGGGCTGGGTGAAGCTTTCTTT.

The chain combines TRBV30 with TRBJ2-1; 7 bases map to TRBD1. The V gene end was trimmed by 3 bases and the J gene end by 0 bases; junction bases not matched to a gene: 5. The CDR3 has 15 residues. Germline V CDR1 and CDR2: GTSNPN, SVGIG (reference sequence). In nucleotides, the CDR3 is TGTGCCTGGAGAACAGGGGCTAGCTCCTACAATGAGCAGTTCTTC. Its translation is CAWRTGASSYNEQFF. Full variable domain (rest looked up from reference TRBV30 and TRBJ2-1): SQTIHQWPATLVQPVGSPLSLECTVEGTSNPNLYWYRQAAGRGLQLLFYSVGIGQISSEVPQNLSASRPQDRQFILSSKKLLLSDSGFYLCAWRTGASSYNEQFFGPGTRLTVL.